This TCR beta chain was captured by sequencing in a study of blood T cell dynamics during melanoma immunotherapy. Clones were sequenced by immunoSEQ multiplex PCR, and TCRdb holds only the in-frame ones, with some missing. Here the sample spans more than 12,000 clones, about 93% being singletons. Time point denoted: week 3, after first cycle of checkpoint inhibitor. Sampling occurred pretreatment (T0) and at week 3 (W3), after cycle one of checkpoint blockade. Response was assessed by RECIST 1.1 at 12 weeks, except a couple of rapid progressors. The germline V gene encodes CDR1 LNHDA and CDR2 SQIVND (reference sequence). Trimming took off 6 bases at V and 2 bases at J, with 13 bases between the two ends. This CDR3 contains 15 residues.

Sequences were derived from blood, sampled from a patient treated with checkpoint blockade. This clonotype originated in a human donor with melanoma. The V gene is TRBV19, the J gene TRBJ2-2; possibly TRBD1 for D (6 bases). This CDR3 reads CASRLTGSNTGELFF. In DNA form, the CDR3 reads TGTGCCAGTAGGTTGACAGGTTCTAACACCGGGGAGCTGTTTTTT.